These T cell receptor beta chains were read from a single sample in a study of identifying expanded T cells in peripheral blood. Method: immunoSEQ multiplex PCR; TCRdb's copy keeps in-frame clones and lacks some. The repertoire has fewer than 130,000 clones, more than 85% of them found once; the top ten carry 16%. The sequenced material came from blood. Every receptor here comes from a person aged 18 to 75 in good health. Each CDR3 is given with its conserved first and last residue. D genes are given only for firm matches. The size of a clone is reported for some rows only, either as once, few or many, or as a class for expanded clones.

TRBJ2-1	.	.	TRBV5-1	15	TGCGCCAGCAGCTTGGCTATGAGCTCCTACAATGAGCAGTTCTTC	CASSLAMSSYNEQFF
TRBJ1-1	.	.	TRBV5-6	15	TGTGCCAGCAGCTCCTGGGCAGGGGTAAACACTGAAGCTTTCTTT	CASSSWAGVNTEAFF
TRBJ2-7	.	TRBD2	TRBV4-2	18	TGTGCCAGCAGCCAAGCCGGGACTAGCGGGGGTCCCCCCTACGAGCAGTACTTC	CASSQAGTSGGPPYEQYF
TRBJ1-1	once	.	TRBV5-4	15	TGTGCCAGCAGCTCCCCTGGGGAGGGGAACACTGAAGCTTTCTTT	CASSSPGEGNTEAFF
TRBJ1-4	few	TRBD1	TRBV7-8	15	TGTGCCAGCAGCCCCCGGACAGGGGGTAATGAAAAACTGTTTTTT	CASSPRTGGNEKLFF
TRBJ1-2	.	.	TRBV10-3	15	TGTGCCATGTCGGGAGGGGCTTTCTTTAACTATGGCTACACCTTC	CAMSGGAFFNYGYTF
TRBJ2-3	.	.	TRBV5-1	13	TGCGCCAGCAGGGAGGGGCTCGGGGATACGCAGTATTTT	CASREGLGDTQYF
TRBJ1-6	.	.	TRBV6-6	15	TGTGCCAGCAGTTACTTCGCAGGTGATAATTCACCCCTCCACTTT	CASSYFAGDNSPLHF
TRBJ2-1	.	.	TRBV4-3	14	TGCGCCAGCAGCCAAGAGGCAGGGATCGGGGAGCAGTTCTTC	CASSQEAGIGEQFF
TRBJ2-2	.	TRBD2	TRBV11-2	16	TGTGCCAGCAGCTTAGTACTAGCGACGAACACCGGGGAGCTGTTTTTT	CASSLVLATNTGELFF
TRBJ2-1	once	.	TRBV19	15	TGTGCCAGTAGTATCGCCAGGGTGTCCTACAATGAGCAGTTCTTC	CASSIARVSYNEQFF
TRBJ2-3	.	.	TRBV9	15	TGTGCCAGCAGCCACCGAGGGCCCGGCACAGATACGCAGTATTTT	CASSHRGPGTDTQYF
TRBJ1-2	.	TRBD1	TRBV5-5	16	TGTGCCAGCAGCTTTCAGGACAGGTCACCTAACTATGGCTACACCTTC	CASSFQDRSPNYGYTF
TRBJ1-1	.	.	TRBV18	14	TGTGCCAGCTCACCACAGGGGTGGGACACTGAAGCTTTCTTT	CASSPQGWDTEAFF
TRBJ1-6	once	.	TRBV18	18	TGTGCCAGCTCATCCAACAAGGAGGCTGCCAGCTTTAATTCACCCCTCCACTTT	CASSSNKEAASFNSPLHF
TRBJ1-1	.	.	TRBV18	15	TGTGCCAGCTCACCGCGGGGGGGGGTGAACACTGAAGCTTTCTTT	CASSPRGGVNTEAFF
TRBJ2-5	.	.	TRBV13	15	TGTGCCAGCAGCTTAGAAATAGGGGGGCAAGAGACCCAGTACTTC	CASSLEIGGQETQYF
TRBJ2-7	.	.	TRBV9	17	TGTGCCAGCAGCGTAGGGGGGCGCGGGGGACAAGGGTCCGAGCAGTACTTC	CASSVGGRGGQGSEQYF
TRBJ2-7	.	TRBD1	TRBV7-6	15	TGTGCCAGCAGCTTAATCCCGGACAGGGCCTACGAGCAGTACTTC	CASSLIPDRAYEQYF
TRBJ2-7	.	.	TRBV4-3	15	TGCGCCAGCAGCCAAGATGTGGGGGGCGCATACGAGCAGTACTTC	CASSQDVGGAYEQYF
TRBJ1-1	.	.	TRBV19	13	TGTGCCAGTAAGCGGGTCGTGAACACTGAAGCTTTCTTT	CASKRVVNTEAFF
TRBJ2-3	.	.	TRBV5-6	17	TGTGCCAGCAGCTTGGGGGCCGGGATATTTAGCACAGATACGCAGTATTTT	CASSLGAGIFSTDTQYF
TRBJ2-1	.	.	TRBV5-4	15	TGTGCCAGCAGTTCCTCGTTGGGGCCAGGCAATGAGCAGTTCTTC	CASSSSLGPGNEQFF
TRBJ2-5	.	.	TRBV6-6	15	TGTGCCAGCAGTTACTTAGGGACCCTTCTAAAGACCCAGTACTTC	CASSYLGTLLKTQYF
TRBJ2-1	.	TRBD2	TRBV6-6	15	TGTGCCAGCAGTCATGGCCTAGCGGGGGGGCATGAGCAGTTCTTC	CASSHGLAGGHEQFF
TRBJ1-2	.	TRBD1	TRBV11-2	15	TGTGCCAGCAGCAGACCGGGACAGATCTCCTATGGCTACACCTTC	CASSRPGQISYGYTF
TRBJ1-3	.	TRBD1	TRBV4-1	15	TGCGCCAGCAGCCGTGGACAGGGCGCTGGAAACACCATATATTTT	CASSRGQGAGNTIYF
TRBJ2-5	.	.	TRBV6-5	12	TGTGCCAGCACCGACCAATCAGAGACCCAGTACTTC	CASTDQSETQYF
TRBJ2-1	.	TRBD1	TRBV18	16	TGTGCCAGCTCCCAATGGACCGACAGGGGGTCTGATGAGCAGTTCTTC	CASSQWTDRGSDEQFF
TRBJ2-2	once	.	TRBV5-5	16	TGTGCCAGCAGCTTGGAGGGACTGCCAAACACCGGGGAGCTGTTTTTT	CASSLEGLPNTGELFF
TRBJ1-1	.	.	TRBV28	14	TGTGCCAGCAGTTTAATGGGTGTGAACACTGAAGCTTTCTTT	CASSLMGVNTEAFF
TRBJ2-7	.	.	TRBV15	15	TGTGCCACCAGCCAGAGGGGGGCGGGTAAATACGAGCAGTACTTC	CATSQRGAGKYEQYF
TRBJ1-4	.	.	TRBV6-6	14	TGTGCCAGCGGGGGGGCAGTCGTCGATGAAAAACTGTTTTTT	CASGGAVVDEKLFF
TRBJ1-3	.	TRBD1	TRBV2	13	TGTGCCAGCAGTGTGGGGACAGCAAACACCATATATTTT	CASSVGTANTIYF
TRBJ1-5	once	.	TRBV19	16	TGTGCCAGTACCTCAATTAGCGGGGGGGGAGGTCAGCCCCAGCATTTT	CASTSISGGGGQPQHF
TRBJ2-7	once	TRBD1	TRBV18	16	TGTGCCAGCTCACCACCGGGGTCCAACAGGGGTGACGAGCAGTACTTC	CASSPPGSNRGDEQYF
TRBJ2-1	.	.	TRBV4-3	15	TGCGCCAGCAGCCAAGATCATAGGGACAACAATGAGCAGTTCTTC	CASSQDHRDNNEQFF
TRBJ2-3	once	.	TRBV6-5	15	TGTGCCAGCAGCGACCGTCGGGTTCGGGCAGATACGCAGTATTTT	CASSDRRVRADTQYF
TRBJ2-7	.	.	TRBV5-1	14	TGCGCCAGCAGCTTGGAGACACCGTCCTACGAGCAGTACTTC	CASSLETPSYEQYF
TRBJ1-5	.	.	TRBV6-5	13	TGTGCCAGCAGTACAGGACTAGGACAGCCCCAGCATTTT	CASSTGLGQPQHF
TRBJ2-7	.	TRBD1	TRBV10-3	14	TGTGCCATCAGTGACCTAAGACAGGGGAACGAGCAGTACTTC	CAISDLRQGNEQYF
TRBJ2-3	.	.	TRBV5-6	13	TGTGCCAGCAGCGACCGCCGAGCGGTTACGCAGTATTTT	CASSDRRAVTQYF
TRBJ1-2	.	TRBD1	TRBV13	15	TGTGCCAGCAGCTTAACAGGGCAGGGGGTTTATGGCTACACCTTC	CASSLTGQGVYGYTF
TRBJ2-7	.	TRBD2	TRBV7-9	15	TGTGCCAGCAGCCCGACCCTAGCGGCCACCTACGAGCAGTACTTC	CASSPTLAATYEQYF
TRBJ1-5	.	TRBD1	TRBV6-1	17	TGTGCCAGCAGTGGCCACAGGGGGGTGGTCGAAAATCAGCCCCAGCATTTT	CASSGHRGVVENQPQHF
TRBJ2-3	.	.	TRBV11-2	14	TGTGCCAGCAGCGAAGAAGGGTACGCAGATACGCAGTATTTT	CASSEEGYADTQYF
TRBJ2-2	.	.	TRBV5-1	13	TGCGCCAGCAGCTCGACGAACACCGGGGAGCTGTTTTTT	CASSSTNTGELFF
TRBJ1-5	.	TRBD1	TRBV5-8	17	TGTGCCAGCAGCTTGAGACAGGGCAAGCAGGCGAATCAGCCCCAGCATTTT	CASSLRQGKQANQPQHF
TRBJ2-7	once	.	TRBV15	19	TGTGCCACCAGCAGAGATTGGGGGCGGTCGCAGGGGCCCTCCTACGAGCAGTACTTC	CATSRDWGRSQGPSYEQYF
TRBJ1-5	.	.	TRBV15	12	TGTGCCACCAGCAGCGGTAATCAGCCCCAGCATTTT	CATSSGNQPQHF
TRBJ1-5	.	.	TRBV10-3	14	TGTGCCATCAGTGCAGGGGAGCGCAATCAGCCCCAGCATTTT	CAISAGERNQPQHF
TRBJ2-4	.	TRBD1	TRBV19	13	TGTGCCAGTAGAAGGGACAGACAAAACATTCAGTACTTC	CASRRDRQNIQYF
TRBJ1-2	once	.	TRBV4-1	15	TGCGCCAGCAGCCAATCTGGCCGGGCCCACTATGGCTACACCTTC	CASSQSGRAHYGYTF
TRBJ2-2	.	.	TRBV28	14	TGTGCCAGCATCGACGGCCAGTGGGCCGGGGAGCTGTTTTTT	CASIDGQWAGELFF
TRBJ1-1	once	TRBD1	TRBV19	17	TGTGCCAGTAGTATGGATGGGGACAGCCGAATACTTCTAGCAGCTTTCTTT	CASSMDGDSRILLAAFF
TRBJ2-6	.	.	TRBV7-2	14	TGTGCCAGCAGCTTGGGCTCTGGGGCCAACGTCCTGACTTTC	CASSLGSGANVLTF
TRBJ1-2	few	TRBD1	TRBV30	15	TGTGCCTGGAGTGTGTTGACAGGGTCTGGCTATGGCTACACCTTC	CAWSVLTGSGYGYTF